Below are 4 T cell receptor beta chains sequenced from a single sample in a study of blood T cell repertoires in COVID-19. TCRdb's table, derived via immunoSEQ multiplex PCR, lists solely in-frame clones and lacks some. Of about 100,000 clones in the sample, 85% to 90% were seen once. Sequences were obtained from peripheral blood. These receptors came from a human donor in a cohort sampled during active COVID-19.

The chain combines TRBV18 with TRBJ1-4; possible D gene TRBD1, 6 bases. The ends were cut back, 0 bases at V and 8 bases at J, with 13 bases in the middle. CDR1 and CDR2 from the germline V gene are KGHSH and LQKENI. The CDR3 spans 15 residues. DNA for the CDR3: TGTGCCAGCTCACCACCGGGGGCGCCGGGCGAAAAACTGTTTTTT. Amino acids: CASSPPGAPGEKLFF. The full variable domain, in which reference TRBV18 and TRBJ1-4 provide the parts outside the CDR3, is NAGVMQNPRHLVRRRGQEARLRCSPMKGHSHVYWYRQLPEEGLKFMVYLQKENIIDESGMPKERFSAEFPKEGPSILRIQQVVRGDSAAYFCASSPPGAPGEKLFFGSGTQLSVL.

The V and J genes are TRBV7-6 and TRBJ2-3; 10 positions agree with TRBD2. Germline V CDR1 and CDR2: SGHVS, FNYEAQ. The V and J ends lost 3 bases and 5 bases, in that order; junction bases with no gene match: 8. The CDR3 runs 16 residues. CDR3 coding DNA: TGTGCCAGCAGCTTGCTAGCGGGAGAGGACGGAGATACGCAGTATTTT. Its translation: CASSLLAGEDGDTQYF.

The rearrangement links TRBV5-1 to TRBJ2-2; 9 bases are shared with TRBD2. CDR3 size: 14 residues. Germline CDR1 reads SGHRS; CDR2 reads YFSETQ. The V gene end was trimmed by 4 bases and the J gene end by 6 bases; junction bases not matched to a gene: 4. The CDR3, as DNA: TGCGCCAGCAGCCCCGGGACTAGCTCCGGGGAGCTGTTTTTT. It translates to CASSPGTSSGELFF.

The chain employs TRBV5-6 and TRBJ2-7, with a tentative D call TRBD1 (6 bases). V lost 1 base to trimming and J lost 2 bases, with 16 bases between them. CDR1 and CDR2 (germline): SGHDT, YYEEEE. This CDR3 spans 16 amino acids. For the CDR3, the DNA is TGTGCCAGCAGCTTGATTGGACAGCAAACAACCTACGAGCAGTACTTC. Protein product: CASSLIGQQTTYEQYF. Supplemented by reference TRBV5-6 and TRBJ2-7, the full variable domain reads DAGVTQSPTHLIKTRGQQVTLRCSPKSGHDTVSWYQQALGQGPQFIFQYYEEEERQRGNFPDRFSGHQFPNYSSELNVNALLLGDSALYLCASSLIGQQTTYEQYFGPGTRLTVT.